The 32 T cell receptor beta chains below were found in one sample sequenced in a study of shared clonotypes between healthy human individuals. The data were produced by immunoSEQ multiplex PCR, yet TCRdb's version contains in-frame clones alone and is incomplete. The sample shows about 490,000 clones, 81% of them seen only once. The sequencing sample was made of PBMCs. These receptors all stem from a woman in her forties in good health. Some clones in this sample may be carry-over from other donors' samples.

V usage is TRBV18 and J usage is TRBJ2-7; D gene uncertain. Trimming cost V 0 bases and J 2 bases, with 8 bases left between them. From germline, CDR1 is KGHSH and CDR2 LQKENI. CDR3 length: 14 residues. The CDR3 DNA reads as TGTGCCAGCTCACCACCTATTACAACCTACGAGCAGTACTTC. Its translation: CASSPPITTYEQYF.

The chain carries TRBV28 and TRBJ2-5; 12 bases map to TRBD2. V gave up 1 base and J gave up 2 bases; unmatched junction bases: 5. The length of the CDR3 is 17 residues. CDR1 MDHEN and CDR2 SYDVKM come from the germline V gene. DNA of the CDR3: TGTGCCAGCAGTTTATTGGTGCTAGCGGGAGGGCAAGAGACCCAGTACTTC. Translated: CASSLLVLAGGQETQYF.

This clone was recorded at least ten times. The chain's CDR3 is CASSQLAGAANEQFF. The CDR3 DNA reads TGCGCCAGCAGCCAACTAGCGGGAGCTGCCAATGAGCAGTTCTTC. The J gene is TRBJ2-1, the V gene TRBV5-1; 11 bases fit TRBD2. This CDR3 has 15 residues. Per the germline V gene, CDR1 is SGHRS and CDR2 is YFSETQ. J gave up 6 bases and V 4 bases, and 6 bases lay outside the gene matches.

In its sample, this clone was seen many times. The sample has other DNA sequences that encode this CDR3 too. The rearrangement uses TRBV6-1 and TRBJ2-3; perhaps TRBD2 as D (5 bases). The length of the CDR3 is 14 residues. Germline lookup yields CDR1 MNHNS and CDR2 SASEGT. V lost 4 bases to trimming and J lost 5 bases, with 13 bases between them. The CDR3 nucleotides read TGTGCCAGCAGTGTCAATCGTGGGAGAGATACGCAGTATTTT. Its protein product is CASSVNRGRDTQYF.

The gene calls are TRBV19 and TRBJ1-5, with TRBD1 matching 7 bases. The CDR3 is 13 amino acids. The junction had 4 bases not matched to a gene; V was cut back by 8 bases and J by 3 bases. Per germline, CDR1 LNHDA and CDR2 SQIVND (reference sequence). CDR3: CASSDRANQPQHF. The CDR3 nucleotides read TGTGCCAGTTCCGACAGGGCCAATCAGCCCCAGCATTTT. Using reference TRBV19 and TRBJ1-5 for the parts outside the CDR3, the full variable domain is DGGITQSPKYLFRKEGQNVTLSCEQNLNHDAMYWYRQDPGQGLRLIYYSQIVNDFQKGDIAEGYSVSREKKESFPLTVTSAQKNPTAFYLCASSDRANQPQHFGDGTRLSIL.

The chain is built from TRBV28 and TRBJ2-3; 7 bases fit TRBD2. V dropped 7 bases and J dropped 9; count of bases not matched to a gene: 13. This CDR3 has 14 residues. Germline CDR1 and CDR2: MDHEN and SYDVKM. DNA for the CDR3: TGTGCCAGCATACCCCCGGGACTACGTTCGACGCAGTATTTT. Translated, it gives CASIPPGLRSTQYF.

The chain couples TRBV10-1 to TRBJ2-3; no reliable D call. Matching the DNA end better, TRBJ1-5 makes the J call doubtful. Germline values: CDR1 WNHNN, CDR2 SYGVQD (reference sequence). CDR3 length: 14 residues. CDR3 region: CASSDVGEADTQHF. The CDR3 DNA reads TGCGCCAGCAGTGATGTGGGAGAGGCAGATACGCAGCATTTT.

The chain carries TRBV14 and TRBJ1-2, with 7 bases aligning to TRBD1. This CDR3 is built from 18 residues. Germline lookup yields CDR1 SGHDN and CDR2 FVKESK. Trimming removed 3 bases from V and 2 bases from J; junction bases left unmatched: 15. CDR3 in DNA: TGTGCCAGCAGCCATGCGGGACAGAACTCATCCCCGAACTATGGCTACACCTTC. It specifies CASSHAGQNSSPNYGYTF.

This clone was seen at least ten times. This chain joins TRBV20-1 and TRBJ2-1, with D unresolved. Per the germline V gene, CDR1 is DFQATT and CDR2 is SNEGSKA (reference sequence). V dropped 5 bases and J dropped 10 bases, with 9 bases sitting between them. The CDR3 spans 10 residues. The CDR3 protein is CSAVAVEQFF. CDR3 bases: TGCAGTGCTGTAGCTGTCGAGCAGTTCTTC.

The chain couples TRBV7-3 to TRBJ2-1; 7 nucleotides match TRBD1. The CDR3 is 14 residues long. In germline, CDR1 is SGHTA, CDR2 FQGTGA. J lost 6 bases, V lost 5 bases, and 7 bases had no gene match. The DNA of the CDR3 is TGTGCCAGCAGCCCACTCCGGGACAGCAATGAGCAGTTCTTC. As protein: CASSPLRDSNEQFF.

V is TRBV6-6 and J is TRBJ2-1; the match to TRBD2 covers 11 bases. This CDR3 has 14 residues. In germline, CDR1 is MNHNY, CDR2 SVGAGI (reference sequence). J lost 5 bases, V lost 7 bases, and 4 bases had no gene match. CDR3 DNA: TGTGCCAGCACCCCGGGACTAGCGGACAATGAGCAGTTCTTC. It yields the protein CASTPGLADNEQFF.

This clone was counted only a few times. The chain's CDR3 is CASSPRGPGNTIYF. The CDR3 bases are TGCGCCAGCAGCCCCCGGGGGCCGGGAAACACCATATATTTT. This chain links TRBV4-1 with TRBJ1-3; TRBD1 is a possible D gene (6 bases). Deletions cut 4 bases from V and 4 bases from J, with 11 bases between. The CDR3 totals 14 residues. Germline CDR1 and CDR2: MGHRA and YSYEKL.

On this clone itself: With a much larger clone just one base away, this may be a read error. The J gene is TRBJ2-1, the V gene TRBV5-1; D perhaps matches TRBD1 (5 bases). This CDR3 has 12 residues. The V gene's germline CDR1 is SGHRS and CDR2 YFSETQ. V was shortened by 4 bases and J by 12 bases, with 14 bases between the two germline ends. Written as DNA, the CDR3 is TGCGCCAGCAGCAGGGGAATAATCGGGCAGTTCTTC. Translated, it gives CASSRGIIGQFF.

At least ten counts were recorded for this clone. V usage is TRBV7-9 and J usage is TRBJ2-7; D not certain. Trimming shortened V by 0 bases and J by 7 bases, and 7 bases separated the two germline ends. Germline loops: CDR1 SEHNR, CDR2 FQNEAQ (reference sequence). This CDR3 has 12 residues. In DNA form, the CDR3 reads TGTGCCAGCAGCTTAGCGGCCGCGGAGCAGTACTTC. Translated, it gives CASSLAAAEQYF.

This clone has a single count. The chain links TRBV27 to TRBJ1-2; 8 bases line up with TRBD1. V lost 5 bases to trimming and J lost 4 bases; unmatched junction nucleotides: 12. Germline CDR1 is MNHEY and CDR2 is SMNVEV (reference sequence). This CDR3 spans 16 amino acids. CDR3 region: CASSPRDRSLPYGYTF. CDR3 coding DNA: TGTGCCAGCAGTCCCCGGGACAGGAGCCTCCCCTATGGCTACACCTTC.

Points on this clone: Its ends do not fully match the called genes, so a read error is possible. The rearrangement uses TRBV5-4 and TRBJ2-3, with D perhaps TRBD2 (6 bases). Looked up from germline, CDR1 is SGHNT and CDR2 is YYREEE (reference sequence). This CDR3 comprises 15 residues. The CDR3, as DNA: TGTGCCAGCAGTTCCTCGGACTACTCCACAGATACGCGGTATTTT. Translating gives CASSSSDYSTDTRYF.

This clone has just one count. This chain joins TRBV13 and TRBJ2-5, with unresolved D. This CDR3 has 16 residues. Per germline, CDR1 PRHDT and CDR2 FYEKMQ (reference sequence). Trimming left V 5 bases short and J 2 bases short, with 18 bases between. CDR3 loop: CASSPWTFGVQETQYF. The CDR3 coding sequence is TGTGCCAGCAGCCCATGGACCTTTGGAGTTCAAGAGACCCAGTACTTC.

The genes are TRBV19 and TRBJ1-1; D may be TRBD1 (5 bases). The CDR3 has 14 amino acids. Between the trimmed V and J ends, which lost 5 bases and 3 bases, there was a span of 13 bases. CDR1 LNHDA and CDR2 SQIVND come from the germline V gene (reference sequence). CDR3 in DNA: TGTGCCAGTAGTCACGGGGCGGGGTACACTGAAGCTTTCTTT. It encodes CASSHGAGYTEAFF.

This clone occurred a few times. The chain employs TRBV29-1 and TRBJ2-1; D perhaps matches TRBD2 (5 bases). Trimming removed 1 base from V and 7 bases from J, with 8 bases in between. Looked up from germline, CDR1 is SQVTM and CDR2 is ANQGSEA. CDR3 length: 12 amino acids. CDR3 coding DNA: TGCAGCGTTGAAGGGCTAGCTAATGAGCAGTTCTTC. It encodes CSVEGLANEQFF.

In this sample, this clone turned up a few times. The rearrangement links TRBV7-2 to TRBJ1-2; D is unresolved. This CDR3 has 14 amino acids. Germline lookup yields CDR1 SGHTA and CDR2 FQGNSA. V was clipped by 2 bases and J by 1 base, with 8 bases between them. CDR3 bases: TGTGCCAGCAGCTTATCAGCCTTTAACTATGGCTACACCTTC. Translation gives CASSLSAFNYGYTF. Based on the CDR3 plus reference TRBV7-2 and TRBJ1-2, the full variable domain is GAGVSQSPSNKVTEKGKDVELRCDPISGHTALYWYRQSLGQGLEFLIYFQGNSAPDKSGLPSDRFSAERTGGSVSTLTIQRTQQEDSAVYLCASSLSAFNYGYTFGSGTRLTVV.

This chain links TRBV7-3 with TRBJ1-1; D gene unclear. Germline V CDR1 and CDR2: SGHTA, FQGTGA. The CDR3 has 13 residues. The ends were cut back, 5 bases at V and 0 bases at J, with 7 bases in the middle. CDR3 DNA: TGTGCCAGCAGCCCCCACATGAACACTGAAGCTTTCTTT. Its protein product is CASSPHMNTEAFF.

The rearrangement uses TRBV5-8 and TRBJ2-7; 8 nucleotides agree with TRBD1. The germline gives CDR1 SGHTS, CDR2 YDEGEE. J was trimmed by 1 base and V by 0 bases; bases with no gene match: 3. The CDR3 loop spans 15 amino acids. The DNA of the CDR3 is TGTGCCAGCAGCTTGGGAGGGACAGGATCCTACGAGCAGTACTTC. It codes for CASSLGGTGSYEQYF. Full variable domain (rest looked up from reference TRBV5-8 and TRBJ2-7): EAGVTQSPTHLIKTRGQQATLRCSPISGHTSVYWYQQALGLGLQFLLWYDEGEERNRGNFPPRFSGRQFPNYSSELNVNALELEDSALYLCASSLGGTGSYEQYFGPGTRLTVT.

The V gene is TRBV30, the J gene TRBJ1-5; D unresolved. The CDR3 is 13 amino acids. Trimming cost V 3 bases and J 3 bases, with 9 bases left between them. Germline values: CDR1 GTSNPN, CDR2 SVGIG (reference sequence). The CDR3 spells CAWSLDANQPQHF. The CDR3 region has the DNA TGTGCCTGGAGCCTGGACGCCAATCAGCCCCAGCATTTT. The whole variable domain, filled in from reference TRBV30 and TRBJ1-5, reads SQTIHQWPATLVQPVGSPLSLECTVEGTSNPNLYWYRQAAGRGLQLLFYSVGIGQISSEVPQNLSASRPQDRQFILSSKKLLLSDSGFYLCAWSLDANQPQHFGDGTRLSIL.

The V gene is TRBV28, the J gene TRBJ1-2; no clear D gene. The CDR3 is 14 residues long. Deletions cut 7 bases from V and 2 bases from J, with 14 bases between. Germline CDR1 and CDR2: MDHEN and SYDVKM. The CDR3 region is CASKTPTVNYGYTF. The CDR3 nucleotides read TGTGCCAGCAAAACCCCCACTGTGAACTATGGCTACACCTTC.

The V call is TRBV4-2, the J call TRBJ1-5; 8 bases are shared with TRBD1. The J segment lost 2 bases and the V segment lost 3 bases, leaving 6 bases of the junction unmatched. This CDR3 is built from 16 residues. Germline V gene data show CDR1 as LGHNA and CDR2 as YNFKEQ. CDR3 sequence (DNA): TGTGCCAGCAGCCATACAGGGGGGGAAGGCAATCAGCCCCAGCATTTT. This encodes CASSHTGGEGNQPQHF.

The CDR3, as DNA: TGTGCCAGTAGTATGAGGACCGGGATCCTCGGGGGAGCGAACGAGCAGTACTTC. Protein: CASSMRTGILGGANEQYF. This chain uses TRBV19 with TRBJ2-7, with D perhaps TRBD2 (6 bases). V lost 3 bases and J 5 bases, leaving 26 bases between the germline ends. Germline V gives CDR1 LNHDA, CDR2 SQIVND (reference sequence). The CDR3 totals 18 residues.

The sample holds one count of this clone. The chain has TRBV18 and TRBJ1-2, with D maybe TRBD1 (5 bases). The length of the CDR3 is 14 residues. Per the germline V gene, CDR1 is KGHSH and CDR2 is LQKENI. The V end lost 1 base, the J end lost 8 bases, and 14 bases lay between the germline ends. CDR3 DNA: TGTGCCAGCTCACCACTACCGGGGGTGAGCGGCTACACCTTC. It is translated as CASSPLPGVSGYTF.

Details on this clone: Other DNA sequences of this sample code for an identical CDR3. The rearrangement links TRBV28 to TRBJ1-2; unclear D gene. This CDR3 has 12 amino acids. The V gene lost 2 bases and the J gene lost 8 bases, with 9 bases spanning the gap. Per germline, CDR1 MDHEN and CDR2 SYDVKM. The CDR3 sequence: CASSLAGYGYTF. CDR3 bases: TGTGCCAGCAGTTTAGCGGGGTACGGCTACACCTTC.

Remarks on this clone: With a far larger clone one base away, a read error is the likely cause. This chain joins TRBV11-1 and TRBJ2-7; 13 bases line up with TRBD2. The trim removed 3 bases at V and 6 bases at J, leaving 5 bases unmatched. CDR1 SGHAT and CDR2 FQDESV come from the germline V gene (reference sequence). This CDR3 is 15 amino acids long. CDR3 bases: TGTGCCAGCAGCTTTGTGGGACTAGCGGGAAGCGAGCAGTACTTC. The encoded protein is CASSFVGLAGSEQYF.

V usage is TRBV7-2 and J usage is TRBJ1-5; D uncertain. Trimming cost V 1 base and J 3 bases, with 10 bases left between them. Germline-derived CDR1 and CDR2 are SGHTA and FQGNSA. The CDR3 is 15 amino acids. As DNA, the CDR3 is TGTGCCAGCAGCTTAGGGTCCGGGCCCAATCAGCCCCAGCATTTT. As protein: CASSLGSGPNQPQHF.

The chain carries TRBV6-5 and TRBJ2-7; the D gene could be TRBD1 or TRBD2 (5 bases each). Trimming removed 5 bases at V and 0 bases at J, with 8 bases between. Per germline, CDR1 MNHEY and CDR2 SVGAGI. This CDR3 is built from 13 residues. CDR3 protein: CASSRGPSYEQYF. CDR3 in DNA: TGTGCCAGCAGTCGGGGACCCTCCTACGAGCAGTACTTC.

The CDR3 DNA is TGTGCCAGCTCACCCCCACCTCTAGCGGGAGAATACGAGCAGTACTTC. Translation gives CASSPPPLAGEYEQYF. The V gene is TRBV18, the J gene TRBJ2-7, with 10 bases that match TRBD2. Germline trimming cut 3 bases from V and 4 bases from J; bases unmatched to any gene: 9. CDR1 is KGHSH, CDR2 LQKENI, per germline. This CDR3 is built from 16 residues. Supplemented by reference TRBV18 and TRBJ2-7, the full variable domain reads NAGVMQNPRHLVRRRGQEARLRCSPMKGHSHVYWYRQLPEEGLKFMVYLQKENIIDESGMPKERFSAEFPKEGPSILRIQQVVRGDSAAYFCASSPPPLAGEYEQYFGPGTRLTVT.